The following is a T cell receptor (beta chain) sequence with its context. Its antigen is unknown. Base quality data are lacking; no much larger clone is found one base away. The goal of deep resolution MiSeq sequencing was a depth between 1 in 1 million and 1 in 200,000 T cells, and coverage averaged 10x per clonotype. The immunoSEQ hsTCRB Kit was used to generate the TCR beta libraries. The published analysis was carried out like this. Data were analyzed with ImmunoSEQ Data Assistant and ImmunoSEQ Analyzer, with V, D and J genes assigned per IMGT definitions. Clonality, with values ranging from 0 to 1, was calculated as one minus the normalized Shannon entropy of productive rearrangement frequencies. Only overrepresented clonotypes making up at least 0.05% of each patient's repertoire were included in the public clonotype analysis. Roughly 12 age-matched healthy donor repertoires from immuneACCESS were used as controls for clonality. In TCRdb, the immuneACCESS table is reduced to in-frame sequences with V and J assigned. These tables do not hold every clone; where another copy was compared, an unresolved V gene accounts for under half, and the others remain unexplained. The V and J calls and the clone size are those of that table, but D and trimming were determined from the DNA. The sample table contains more than 300,000 clones; only one count was recorded for around four fifths of them. The ten largest clonotypes hold over 6.5% of the sample.

Approximately 2 micrograms of genomic DNA were extracted from cryopreserved PBMCs for TCR beta library preparation. Longitudinal blood samples from CLL patients receiving ibrutinib monotherapy were subjected to high-throughput TCR beta sequencing. Patients were enrolled in a phase 2 open-label single-center ibrutinib monotherapy trial. The entry originates in a study of cytotoxic CD8 clonotypes in ibrutinib-treated CLL (dated by TCRdb to about 2021). Looking at the study overall: In this cohort, 15 patients were treatment-naive and ten to eleven were relapsed/refractory, while roughly 17 had unmutated IGHV. An average of 255,043 productive templates and approximately 91,000 productive rearrangements was obtained per sample. Longitudinal samples were available for 26 of the 86 trial participants. Responses were partial in around 24 patients and complete in 2; after median about 63 months follow-up, about 14 stayed in remission and around 12 progressed. Cryopreserved peripheral blood mononuclear cells were collected at three points: before therapy, at response, and at either sustained remission or disease progression. Samples at response were collected after a median of 12 months of treatment, with a range of about 6 to 36 months.

Results and caveats for the whole study, not just this receptor: Public clonotypes were rare and either contracted or stayed stable during treatment, and the rise in clonality at ibrutinib response reflected the expansion of private clonotypes. At baseline, clonality was higher than in age-matched healthy donors and showed a strong correlation with circulating CD8+ T-cell counts. Sustained-remission and progressing patients did not have matched sampling times, and lymph node repertoires were not examined. Clonality rose at ibrutinib response, remained stable during sustained remission, and dropped back toward baseline at progression.

CDR1 and CDR2, per the germline V gene (reference sequence), are LNHDA and SQIVND. V is pared back by 6 bases and J by 9 bases, with 30 bases lying between the germline termini. The CDR3, from cysteine to phenylalanine, totals 18 residues. Only the CDR3 portion is preserved as DNA: 54 bases, with reading frame beginning at the first base. Sequenced material: PBMCs, taken before ibrutinib treatment. This clonotype originated in a human donor with chronic lymphocytic leukemia. The chain is assembled from TRBV19 and TRBJ2-1; the D gene is perhaps TRBD2, on 6 matching bases. The sequenced DNA: TGTGCCAGTAGCCCCAAAAGAATAGGGACTTCGTTGGCGGGTGAGCAGTTCTTC. Its translation reads: CASSPKRIGTSLAGEQFF. Full variable domain (CDR3 extended with the reference TRBV19 and TRBJ2-1 proteins): DGGITQSPKYLFRKEGQNVTLSCEQNLNHDAMYWYRQDPGQGLRLIYYSQIVNDFQKGDIAEGYSVSREKKESFPLTVTSAQKNPTAFYLCASSPKRIGTSLAGEQFFGPGTRLTVL.